Shown below are 9 T cell receptor beta chains from a single sample sequenced in a study of cytomegalovirus exposure and HLA in healthy donors. Generated by immunoSEQ multiplex PCR, the TCRdb table keeps only in-frame clones and is missing some. The sample yields 150,000 to 200,000 clones, around four fifths seen once. The sample consisted of PBMCs. The receptors come from a man aged 18 to 35 in good health and CMV-seropositive.

This chain connects TRBV27 to TRBJ2-1; TRBD2 might be the D (6 bases). V was pared by 4 bases and J by 12 bases, with 10 bases between. The germline gives CDR1 MNHEY, CDR2 SMNVEV (reference sequence). The CDR3 runs to 11 residues. This CDR3 is CASSSPRGQFF. CDR3 nucleotides: TGTGCCAGCAGTTCGCCGCGGGGGCAGTTCTTC.

The rearrangement joins TRBV5-1 to TRBJ2-1, with D maybe TRBD2 (7 bases). With 7 bases removed from V and 5 bases from J, the gap between germline ends came to 13 bases. CDR1 is SGHRS, CDR2 YFSETQ, per germline. The CDR3 has 13 residues. The CDR3 DNA follows: TGCGCCAGCGCGGGGGCATGTAACAATGAGCAGTTCTTC. This codes for CASAGACNNEQFF.

This clone has only a few counts. This chain connects TRBV5-1 to TRBJ2-7, with 9 nucleotides matching TRBD1. The CDR3 consists of 16 residues. With V trimmed by 3 bases and J by 0 bases, 7 bases remained unmatched. Germline loops: CDR1 SGHRS, CDR2 YFSETQ. The CDR3 bases are TGCGCCAGCAGCTATTCTGGGACAGGGCGCTCCTACGAGCAGTACTTC. Translating gives CASSYSGTGRSYEQYF.

This chain joins TRBV27 and TRBJ2-6, with D unresolved. Germline V gives CDR1 MNHEY, CDR2 SMNVEV (reference sequence). Trimming pared 2 bases from V and 2 bases from J, leaving 10 bases between. CDR3 length equals 16 residues. The CDR3 DNA follows: TGTGCCAGCAGTTTAGATCGAGTCGCTGGGGCCAACGTCCTGACTTTC. Protein sequence: CASSLDRVAGANVLTF.

The chain is built from TRBV7-9 and TRBJ2-3; no firm D call. The CDR3 is 15 amino acids. Germline V lookup: CDR1 SEHNR, CDR2 FQNEAQ (reference sequence). The germline V and J ends were trimmed by 5 bases and 1 base, with 13 bases remaining between them. This CDR3 is CASSLTQGGTDTQYF. As DNA, the CDR3 is TGTGCCAGCAGCCTGACTCAAGGAGGCACAGATACGCAGTATTTT.

The chain recombines TRBV18 with TRBJ1-2; no firm D call. Germline CDR1 reads KGHSH; CDR2 reads LQKENI. V was pared by 2 bases and J by 0 bases, with 13 bases between. There are 16 residues in the CDR3. In nucleotides, the CDR3 is TGTGCCAGCTCACCAAGCCAGACTCATACTAACTATGGCTACACCTTC. Translated, it gives CASSPSQTHTNYGYTF.

This chain connects TRBV7-2 to TRBJ2-1; TRBD2 aligns across 8 bases. This CDR3 has 15 residues. V gave up 3 bases and J gave up 2 bases; unmatched junction bases: 3. Germline lookup yields CDR1 SGHTA and CDR2 FQGNSA. The CDR3 reads CASSLSGSPYNEQFF. The CDR3 DNA sequence: TGTGCCAGCAGCTTGAGCGGGAGCCCCTACAATGAGCAGTTCTTC.

The rearrangement links TRBV28 to TRBJ1-2; D is unclear. CDR3 length: 14 residues. The V gene lost 3 bases and the J gene lost 8 bases, with 16 bases spanning the gap. Looked up from germline, CDR1 is MDHEN and CDR2 is SYDVKM. CDR3 nucleotides: TGTGCCAGCAGTTTTAATAATCCGGTAGAAGGCTACACCTTC. This sequence encodes CASSFNNPVEGYTF.

This clone was picked up one time. V usage is TRBV27 and J usage is TRBJ2-7, with 10 positions matching TRBD2. The CDR3 contains 16 residues. Germline CDR1 reads MNHEY; CDR2 reads SMNVEV (reference sequence). The J segment lost 2 bases and the V segment lost 6 bases, leaving 10 bases of the junction unmatched. This CDR3 is CASSHIKREGTYEQYF. CDR3 DNA: TGTGCCAGCAGCCACATAAAGCGGGAGGGCACCTACGAGCAGTACTTC.